This is a list of T cell receptor beta chains from one sample in a study of regulatory T cells in long-lasting Graves disease. In TCRdb, the multiplex PCR reads were re-called with MiXCR into one record per CDR3 protein. The sample holds a few hundred thousand distinct CDR3 sequences; roughly 25% are singletons and the top ten take 25% to 30%. The sequenced sample was peripheral blood mononuclear cells (PBMCs), obtained when the disease was refractory, from a patient treated with antithyroid drugs. Receptors originate from a woman aged 40 to 50 with Graves disease. The CDR3 runs from the conserved cysteine through the conserved F or W. The D gene is left open where the match is weak. Size is stated for part of the rows, as once, few or many counts, or as a class when the clone is expanded.

cdr3_aa,cdr3_nt,clone_size,d_call,j_call,v_call
CSAGRGTGQETQYF,TGCAGTGCAGGCCGTGGGACTGGCCAAGAGACCCAGTACTTC,-,-,TRBJ2-5,TRBV20-1
CASSELGQQETQYF,TGCGCCAGCAGTGAACTGGGACAGCAAGAGACCCAGTACTTC,-,TRBD1,TRBJ2-5,TRBV10-2
CASGTGVGYTF,TGTGCCAGCGGTACTGGGGTTGGCTACACCTTC,many,-,TRBJ1-2,TRBV7-9
CASSERGSFGDEQYF,TGTGCCAGCAGTGAAAGGGGGTCCTTTGGTGACGAGCAGTACTTC,many,-,TRBJ2-7,TRBV6-1
CASTGALKTQYF,TGTGCCAGCACTGGTGCCTTGAAGACCCAGTACTTC,-,-,TRBJ2-5,TRBV28
CASSRGEGDTEAFF,TGTGCCAGCTCACGAGGTGAGGGGGACACTGAAGCTTTCTTT,few,-,TRBJ1-1,TRBV18
CASSLPLPGGETEAFF,TGTGCCAGCAGCTTGCCTCTTCCTGGGGGGGAAACTGAAGCTTTCTTT,many,-,TRBJ1-1,TRBV7-8
CASSRTGLTYEQYF,TGTGCCAGCAGTCGGACAGGGCTAACCTACGAGCAGTACTTC,many,TRBD1,TRBJ2-7,TRBV2
CSAREAGRFAGYHGYTF,TGCAGTGCTAGAGAAGCCGGGAGGTTCGCTGGCTATCATGGCTACACCTTC,few,-,TRBJ1-2,TRBV20-1
CASSQEIQQFNYGYTF,TGTGCCAGCAGCCAAGAGATCCAGCAATTTAACTATGGCTACACCTTC,few,-,TRBJ1-2,TRBV4-2
CASIGQGAGNTIYF,TGTGCCAGCATCGGACAGGGGGCTGGAAACACCATATATTTT,many,TRBD1,TRBJ1-3,TRBV28
CASSSHRDRGGELFF,TGTGCCAGCAGCTCCCACCGGGACAGGGGGGGGGAGCTGTTTTTT,few,TRBD1,TRBJ2-2,TRBV11-2
CASSLSTETRLLNYGYTF,TGTGCCAGCAGTCTAAGTACAGAGACCCGACTTCTTAACTATGGCTACACCTTC,-,-,TRBJ1-2,TRBV28
CASSFGAGNQETQYF,TGTGCCAGCAGCTTCGGTGCAGGGAACCAAGAGACCCAGTACTTC,many,-,TRBJ2-5,TRBV11-2
CASSFGEGQLYNEQFF,-,few,-,TRBJ2-1,TRBV5-1
CASSAQLSGNTIYF,TGTGCCAGCAGTGCACAGCTTTCTGGAAACACCATATATTTT,many,-,TRBJ1-3,TRBV2
CASRARGDYEQYF,TGTGCCAGCAGGGCCAGGGGAGACTACGAGCAGTACTTC,few,-,TRBJ2-7,TRBV6-2/TRBV6-3
CASSSLGGYKNIQYF,TGTGCCAGCAGTTCCCTTGGGGGGTACAAAAACATTCAGTACTTC,many,-,TRBJ2-4,TRBV28
CSQGQGRNIQYF,TGCAGTCAAGGACAGGGGAGGAACATTCAGTACTTC,-,TRBD1,TRBJ2-4,TRBV20-1
CASSPGRSFSYEQYF,TGCGCCAGCAGTCCCGGGAGATCCTTCTCCTACGAGCAGTACTTC,-,-,TRBJ2-7,TRBV10-1
CASSGTDLGTSYEQYF,TGTGCCAGCAGTGGGACTGACTTGGGTACGTCCTACGAGCAGTACTTC,-,-,TRBJ2-7,TRBV6-2/TRBV6-3
CASSLWSGPAYEQYF,TGTGCCAGCAGTTTATGGTCGGGACCAGCCTACGAGCAGTACTTC,-,-,TRBJ2-7,TRBV28
CASGAAGASYEQYF,TGTGCCAGCGGGGCAGCGGGAGCCTCCTACGAGCAGTACTTC,many,TRBD2,TRBJ2-7,TRBV12-3/TRBV12-4
CASSGLGGYGYTF,TGTGCCAGCAGCGGCCTTGGGGGCTATGGCTACACCTTC,-,-,TRBJ1-2,TRBV14
CARTSGSLPGELFF,TGTGCCAGGACTAGCGGGAGCTTGCCCGGGGAGCTGTTTTTT,many,TRBD2,TRBJ2-2,TRBV2